Here is one TCR beta chain with its context. Its matching antigen is unknown. This sample is part of a study of CD8 T cells in ankylosing spondylitis. Researchers built TCR beta libraries using quantitative 5'-RACE with molecular barcodes. MiXCR was run by TCRdb on the 5' RACE reads, yielding one entry per CDR3 protein. The sample has 450,000 or so distinct CDR3 sequences, 26% seen once. Study conclusions and caveats: What seemed typical of ankylosing spondylitis blood was a TCR beta motif built from fewer than ten highly homologous variants. A number of the motif variants had already been described in reactive arthritis synovial fluid and blood.

Germline loops: CDR1 ENHRY, CDR2 SYGVKD. V was shortened by 0 bases and J by 6 bases, with 14 bases between the two germline ends. This CDR3 region has 16 residues. Sequencing input: blood, either unsorted or a sorted T cell fraction (not recorded which). The sequence came from a male donor with ankylosing spondylitis. This chain uses TRBV10-3 with TRBJ2-2; D is possibly TRBD1 (6 bases). The CDR3 is CAISESAGARAGELFF. As DNA, the CDR3 is TGTGCCATCAGTGAGTCGGCAGGGGCGCGGGCCGGGGAGCTGTTTTTT.